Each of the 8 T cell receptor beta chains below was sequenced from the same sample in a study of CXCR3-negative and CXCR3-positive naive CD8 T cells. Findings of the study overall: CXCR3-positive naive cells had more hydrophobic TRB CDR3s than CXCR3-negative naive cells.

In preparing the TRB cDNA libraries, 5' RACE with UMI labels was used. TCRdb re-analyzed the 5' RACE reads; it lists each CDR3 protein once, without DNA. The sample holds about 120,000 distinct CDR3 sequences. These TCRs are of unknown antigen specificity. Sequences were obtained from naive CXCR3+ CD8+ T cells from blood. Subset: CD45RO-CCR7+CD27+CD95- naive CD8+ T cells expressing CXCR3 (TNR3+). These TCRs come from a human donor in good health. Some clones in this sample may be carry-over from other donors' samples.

CDR3 residues: CASSLRGGNQPQHF. The chain joins TRBV27 to TRBJ1-5. The CDR3 is 14 residues long. Germline lookup yields CDR1 MNHEY and CDR2 SMNVEV (reference sequence).

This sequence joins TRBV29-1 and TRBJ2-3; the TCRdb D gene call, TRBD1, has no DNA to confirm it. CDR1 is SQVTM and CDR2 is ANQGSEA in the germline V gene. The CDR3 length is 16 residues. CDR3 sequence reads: CSVEDWDSASTDTQYF.

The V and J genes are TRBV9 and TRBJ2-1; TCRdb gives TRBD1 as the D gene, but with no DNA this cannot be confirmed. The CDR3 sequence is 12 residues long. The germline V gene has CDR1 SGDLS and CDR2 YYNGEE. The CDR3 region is CASSPRGDEQFF.

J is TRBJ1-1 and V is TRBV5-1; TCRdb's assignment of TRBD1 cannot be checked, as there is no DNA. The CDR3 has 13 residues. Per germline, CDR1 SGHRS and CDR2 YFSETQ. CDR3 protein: CASNDRPNTEAFF.

The CDR3 region is CASSVVESGRRSYNEQFF. This sequence joins TRBV9 and TRBJ2-1; TCRdb picks TRBD1, but there is no DNA to check that call. CDR1 is SGDLS and CDR2 is YYNGEE in the germline V gene. This CDR3 spans 18 amino acids.

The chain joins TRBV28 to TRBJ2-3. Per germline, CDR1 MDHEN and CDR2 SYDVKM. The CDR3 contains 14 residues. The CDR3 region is CASSLLKSTDTQYF.

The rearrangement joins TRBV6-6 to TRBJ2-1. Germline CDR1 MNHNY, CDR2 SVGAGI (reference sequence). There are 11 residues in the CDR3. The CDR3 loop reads CASSYTNEQFF.

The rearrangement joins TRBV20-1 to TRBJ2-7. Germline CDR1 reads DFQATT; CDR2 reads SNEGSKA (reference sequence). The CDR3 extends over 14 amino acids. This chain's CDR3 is CSANGPFNLLEQYF.